The clone carrying this T cell receptor beta chain has ten or more counts. Its antigen is not identified. CDR1 SGHTA and CDR2 FQGNSA come from the germline V gene. The V and J ends lost 1 base and 10 bases respectively, with 11 bases between them. The CDR3 runs to 13 residues. A universal primer binding site was introduced by template switching. The final cDNA contained unique molecular identifiers. TCRdb called the 5' RACE reads again in MiXCR, with one record for every CDR3 protein. The sample includes more than 1.5 million distinct CDR3 sequences, around a third of them seen just once. Every donor was a healthy Caucasian. The data originate from a study of identical twins. Regarding the study as a whole: Insertions were fewer in abundant cord blood beta clonotypes, whereas memory repertoires showed none of this pattern. For zero-insertion analyses, partial confounding could come from invariant MAIT and iNKT cells.

The chain employs TRBV7-2 and TRBJ2-1; D call uncertain. The receptor comes from a newborn girl in good health. What was sequenced was cord blood. CDR3 amino acids: CASSLEGFGEQFF. CDR3 sequence (DNA): TGTGCCAGCAGCTTAGAGGGTTTTGGGGAGCAGTTCTTC.